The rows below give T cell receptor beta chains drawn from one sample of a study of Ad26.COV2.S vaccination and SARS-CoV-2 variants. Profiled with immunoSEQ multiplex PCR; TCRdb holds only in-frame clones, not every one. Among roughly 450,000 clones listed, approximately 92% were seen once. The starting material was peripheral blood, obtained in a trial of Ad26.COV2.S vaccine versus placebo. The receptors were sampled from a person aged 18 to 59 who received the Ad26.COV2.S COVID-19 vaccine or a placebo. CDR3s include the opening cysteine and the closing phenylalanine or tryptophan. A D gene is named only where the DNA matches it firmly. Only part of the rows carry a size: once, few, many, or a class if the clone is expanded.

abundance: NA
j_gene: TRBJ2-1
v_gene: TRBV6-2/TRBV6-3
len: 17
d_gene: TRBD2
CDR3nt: TGTGCCAGCAGTTACTCGAGACTAGCGGGAGTGGCTGATGAGCAGTTCTTC
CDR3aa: CASSYSRLAGVADEQFF

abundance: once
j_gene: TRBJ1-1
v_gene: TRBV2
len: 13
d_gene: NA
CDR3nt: TGTGCCAGCAATACAGGGTGGGACACTGAAGCTTTCTTT
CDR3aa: CASNTGWDTEAFF

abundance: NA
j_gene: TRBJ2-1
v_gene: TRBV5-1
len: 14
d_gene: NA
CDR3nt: TGCGCCAGCAGAACTAGGGGCTTCGACAATGAGCAGTTCTTC
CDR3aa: CASRTRGFDNEQFF

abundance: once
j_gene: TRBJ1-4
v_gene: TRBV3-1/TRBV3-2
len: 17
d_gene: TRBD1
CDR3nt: TGTGCCAGCAGCGAAGTCCCGGGACAGGGAAAAAATGAAAAACTGTTTTTT
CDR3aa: CASSEVPGQGKNEKLFF

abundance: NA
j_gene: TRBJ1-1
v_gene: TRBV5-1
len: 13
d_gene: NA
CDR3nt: TGCGCCAGCAGCTTGGACAGGAACACTGAAGCTTTCTTT
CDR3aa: CASSLDRNTEAFF

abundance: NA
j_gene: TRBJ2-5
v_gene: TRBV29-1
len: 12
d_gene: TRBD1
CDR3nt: TGCAGCGTTCGACAGGGCCAAGAGACCCAGTACTTC
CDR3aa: CSVRQGQETQYF

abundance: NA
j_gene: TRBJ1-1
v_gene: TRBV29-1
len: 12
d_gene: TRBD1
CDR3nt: TGCAGCGTTGTACAGGGGGGCACTGAAGCTTTCTTT
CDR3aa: CSVVQGGTEAFF

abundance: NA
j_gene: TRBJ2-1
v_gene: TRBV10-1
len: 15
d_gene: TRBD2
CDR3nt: TGCGCCAGCAGCCTCACTAGCGGGGCATACAATGAGCAGTTCTTC
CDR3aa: CASSLTSGAYNEQFF

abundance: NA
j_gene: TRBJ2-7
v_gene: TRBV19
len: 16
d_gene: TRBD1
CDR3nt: TGTGCCAGTAGTATGGCGGGACAGGGTTTTTCCTACGAGCAGTACTTC
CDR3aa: CASSMAGQGFSYEQYF

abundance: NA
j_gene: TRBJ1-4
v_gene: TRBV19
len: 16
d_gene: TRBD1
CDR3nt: TGTGCCAGTAGTCTCCGGACAGGGAGGTTACGTGAAAAACTGTTTTTT
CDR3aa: CASSLRTGRLREKLFF

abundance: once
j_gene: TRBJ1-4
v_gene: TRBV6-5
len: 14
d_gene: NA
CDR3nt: TGTGCCAGCAGTTACTCACGGGTTAATGAAAAACTGTTTTTT
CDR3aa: CASSYSRVNEKLFF

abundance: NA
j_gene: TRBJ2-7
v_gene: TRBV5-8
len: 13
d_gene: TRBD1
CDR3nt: TGTGCCAGCAGAAGGACAGGGGGGTACGAGCAGTACTTC
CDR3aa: CASRRTGGYEQYF

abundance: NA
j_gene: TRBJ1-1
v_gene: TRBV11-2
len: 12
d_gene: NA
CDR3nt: TGTGCCAGCAGCCGCGGGGGGACTGAAGCTTTCTTT
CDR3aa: CASSRGGTEAFF

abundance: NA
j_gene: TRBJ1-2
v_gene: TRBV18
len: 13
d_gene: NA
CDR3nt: TGTGCCAGCTCACCGGGAGGGCCCTATGGCTACACCTTC
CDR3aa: CASSPGGPYGYTF

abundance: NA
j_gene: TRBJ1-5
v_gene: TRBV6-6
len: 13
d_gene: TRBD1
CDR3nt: TGTGCCAGCAGAAGGACAGGGAGGGAGCCCCAGCATTTT
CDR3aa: CASRRTGREPQHF

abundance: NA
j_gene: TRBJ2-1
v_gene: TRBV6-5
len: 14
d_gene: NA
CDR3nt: TGTGCCAGCAGAGGGGCCGGCTCCTACAATGAGCAGTTCTTC
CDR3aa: CASRGAGSYNEQFF

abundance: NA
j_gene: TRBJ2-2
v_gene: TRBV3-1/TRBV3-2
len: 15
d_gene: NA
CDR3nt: TGTGCCAGCAGCCCCACGGGGGCTCTCACCGGGGAGCTGTTTTTT
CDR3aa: CASSPTGALTGELFF

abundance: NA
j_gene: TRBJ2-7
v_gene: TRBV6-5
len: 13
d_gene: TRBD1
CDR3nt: TGTGCCACCTCCAGGACAGGGGGCGGCGAGCAGTACTTC
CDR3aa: CATSRTGGGEQYF

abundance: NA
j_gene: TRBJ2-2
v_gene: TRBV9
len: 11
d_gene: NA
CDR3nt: TGTGCCAGCAGCGGAGCCGGGGAGCTGTTTTTT
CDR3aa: CASSGAGELFF

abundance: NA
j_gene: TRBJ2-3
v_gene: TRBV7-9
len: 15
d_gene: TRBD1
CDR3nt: TGTGCCAGCAGCGGTCCCGGGACAGGGCCAGATACGCAGTATTTT
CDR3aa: CASSGPGTGPDTQYF

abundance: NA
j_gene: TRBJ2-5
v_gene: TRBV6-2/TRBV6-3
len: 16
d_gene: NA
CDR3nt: TGTGCCAGCAGTCCCAAAACGGAGGGCGTATCGGAGACCCAGTACTTC
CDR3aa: CASSPKTEGVSETQYF

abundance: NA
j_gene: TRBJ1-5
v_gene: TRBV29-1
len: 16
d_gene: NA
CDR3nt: TGCAGCGCCGAGCCCGGACAGACCCATAGCAATCAGCCCCAGCATTTT
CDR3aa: CSAEPGQTHSNQPQHF

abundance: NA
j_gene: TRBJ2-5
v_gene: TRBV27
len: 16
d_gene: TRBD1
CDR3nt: TGTGCCAGCAGTCAGCACGGGACAGGGAGGGTGGAGACCCAGTACTTC
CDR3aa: CASSQHGTGRVETQYF

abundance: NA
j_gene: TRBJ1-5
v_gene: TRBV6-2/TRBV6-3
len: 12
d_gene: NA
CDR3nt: TGTGCCAGCAGTTCTCCTCCCCAGCCCCAGCATTTT
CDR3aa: CASSSPPQPQHF

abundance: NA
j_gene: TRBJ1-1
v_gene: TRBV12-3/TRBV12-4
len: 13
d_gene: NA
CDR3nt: TGTGCCAGCAGTTTATTTCGAGAGGATGAAGCTTTCTTT
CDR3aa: CASSLFREDEAFF

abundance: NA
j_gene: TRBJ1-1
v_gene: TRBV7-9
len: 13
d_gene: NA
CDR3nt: TGTGCCAGCAGCCCGGGACGGGACACTGAAGCTTTCTTT
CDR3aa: CASSPGRDTEAFF

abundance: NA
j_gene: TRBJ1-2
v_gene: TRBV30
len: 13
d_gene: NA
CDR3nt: TGTGCCTGGAGTGCCTCCGGGGGTCAGGGCTACACCTTC
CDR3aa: CAWSASGGQGYTF

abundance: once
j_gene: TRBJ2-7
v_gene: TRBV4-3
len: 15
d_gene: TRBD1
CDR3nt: TGCGCCAGCAGCGTTCGACAGGGGGGTTCCTACGAGCAGTACTTC
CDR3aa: CASSVRQGGSYEQYF

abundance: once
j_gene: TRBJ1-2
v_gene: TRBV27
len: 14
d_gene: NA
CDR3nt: TGTGCCAGCACCAACGGGGAGCATTCTCATGGCTACACCTTC
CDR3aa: CASTNGEHSHGYTF

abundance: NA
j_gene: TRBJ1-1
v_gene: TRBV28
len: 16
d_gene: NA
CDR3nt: TGTGCCAGCAGTTCCCCTACGGACACCCCTGGAGGGGGAGCTTTCTTT
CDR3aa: CASSSPTDTPGGGAFF

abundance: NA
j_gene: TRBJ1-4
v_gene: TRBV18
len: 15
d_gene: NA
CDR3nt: TGTGCCAGCTCACCAGGGCAGACCACTAATGAAAAACTGTTTTTT
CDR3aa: CASSPGQTTNEKLFF

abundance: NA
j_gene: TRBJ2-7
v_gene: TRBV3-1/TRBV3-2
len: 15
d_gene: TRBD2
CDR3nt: TGTGCCAGCAGCCCCCTCGGAAGCGGGAGGGACGAGCAGTACTTC
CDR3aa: CASSPLGSGRDEQYF

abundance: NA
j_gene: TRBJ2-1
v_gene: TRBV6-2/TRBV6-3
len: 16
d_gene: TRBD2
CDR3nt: TGTGCCAGCAGTTACCCTTGGCGGGAGGGCGACGATGAGCAGTTCTTC
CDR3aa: CASSYPWREGDDEQFF

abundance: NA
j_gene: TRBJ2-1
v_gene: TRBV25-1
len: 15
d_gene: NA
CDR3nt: TGTGCCAGCAGTGAAGGTTCCCTTGGAGACAATGAGCAGTTCTTC
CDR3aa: CASSEGSLGDNEQFF

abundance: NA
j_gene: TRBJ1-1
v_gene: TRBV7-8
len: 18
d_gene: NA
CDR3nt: TGTGCCAGCAGCCCAGGCGTCGGGGTCGGACGTGGGAACACTGAAGCTTTCTTT
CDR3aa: CASSPGVGVGRGNTEAFF

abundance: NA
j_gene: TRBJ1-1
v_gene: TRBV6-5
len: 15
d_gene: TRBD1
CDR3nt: TGTGCCAGCAGTTACTCTCGGACAGGGGGAACTGAAGCTTTCTTT
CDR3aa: CASSYSRTGGTEAFF

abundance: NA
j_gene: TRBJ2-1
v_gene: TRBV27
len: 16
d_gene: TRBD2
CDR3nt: TGTGCCAGCAGTTTGGAAACTAGCGGGAGGGTCGATGAGCAGTTCTTC
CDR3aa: CASSLETSGRVDEQFF

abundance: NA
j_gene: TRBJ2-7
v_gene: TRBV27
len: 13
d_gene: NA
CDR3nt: TGTGCCAGCAGTTTTCGGAGACCCTACGAGCAGTACTTC
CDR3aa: CASSFRRPYEQYF

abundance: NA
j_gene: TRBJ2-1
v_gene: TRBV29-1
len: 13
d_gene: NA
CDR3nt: TGCAGCGTTGGACAGGTAACCTACAATGAGCAGTTCTTC
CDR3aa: CSVGQVTYNEQFF

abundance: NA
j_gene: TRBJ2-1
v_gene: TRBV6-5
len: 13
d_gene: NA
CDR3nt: TGTGCCAGCGGGCTTGCTCCCTACAATGAGCAGTTCTTC
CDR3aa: CASGLAPYNEQFF

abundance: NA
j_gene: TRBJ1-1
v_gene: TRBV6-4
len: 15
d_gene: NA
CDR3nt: TGTGCCAGCAGTAGCACTTGGGGGGCGGACACTGAAGCTTTCTTT
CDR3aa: CASSSTWGADTEAFF

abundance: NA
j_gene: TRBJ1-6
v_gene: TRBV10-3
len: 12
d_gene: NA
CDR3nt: TGTGCCATCAGACAGGGTAATTCACCCCTCCACTTT
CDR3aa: CAIRQGNSPLHF

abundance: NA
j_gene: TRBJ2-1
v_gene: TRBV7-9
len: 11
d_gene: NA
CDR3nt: TGTGCCAGCAGCTTCAGCTATGAGCAGTTCTTC
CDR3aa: CASSFSYEQFF

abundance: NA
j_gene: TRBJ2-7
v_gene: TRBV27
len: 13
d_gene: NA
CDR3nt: TGTGCCAGCAGGTCAGGGATCGGCTACGAGCAGTACTTC
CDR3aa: CASRSGIGYEQYF

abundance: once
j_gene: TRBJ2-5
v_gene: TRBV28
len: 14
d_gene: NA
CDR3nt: TGTGCCAGCAGACTGGAGGGGCCTACAGAGACCCAGTACTTC
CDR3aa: CASRLEGPTETQYF

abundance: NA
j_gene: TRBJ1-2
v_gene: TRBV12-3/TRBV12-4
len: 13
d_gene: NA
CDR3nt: TGTGCCAGCAGCTATGCAGGGGCGGGCGGCTACACCTTC
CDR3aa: CASSYAGAGGYTF

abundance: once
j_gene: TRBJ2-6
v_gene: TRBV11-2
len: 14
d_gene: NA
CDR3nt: TGTGCCAGCAGCTTAGCCGGGCTTGCCAGCGTCCTGACTTTC
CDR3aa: CASSLAGLASVLTF

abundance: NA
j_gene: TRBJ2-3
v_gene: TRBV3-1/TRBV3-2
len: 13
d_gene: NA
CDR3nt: TGTGCCAGCAGCCAAGGGTGGGGAGATACGCAGTATTTT
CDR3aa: CASSQGWGDTQYF

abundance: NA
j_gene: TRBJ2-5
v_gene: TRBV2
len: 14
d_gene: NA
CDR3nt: TGTGCCAGCAGTGGTTCAGGGGGGAAAGAGACCCAGTACTTC
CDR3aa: CASSGSGGKETQYF

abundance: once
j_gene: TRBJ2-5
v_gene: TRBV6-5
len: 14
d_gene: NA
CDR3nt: TGTGCCAGCAGCGGCGTGGGAAGTCGAGAGACCCAGTACTTC
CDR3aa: CASSGVGSRETQYF

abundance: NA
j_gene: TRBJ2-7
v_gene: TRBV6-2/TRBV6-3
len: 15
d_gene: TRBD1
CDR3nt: TGTGCCAGCAGTCCGGGACCCAGGGGGAGCTACGAGCAGTACTTC
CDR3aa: CASSPGPRGSYEQYF

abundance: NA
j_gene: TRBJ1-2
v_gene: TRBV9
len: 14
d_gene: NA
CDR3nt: TGTGCCAGCAGCGTTGAGGACATGAGCTATGGCTACACCTTC
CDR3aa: CASSVEDMSYGYTF

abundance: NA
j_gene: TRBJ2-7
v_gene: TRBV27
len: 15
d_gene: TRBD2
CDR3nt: TGTGCCAGCAGTTTATCGACCAGCGGGGAAAGAGAGCAGTACTTC
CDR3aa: CASSLSTSGEREQYF

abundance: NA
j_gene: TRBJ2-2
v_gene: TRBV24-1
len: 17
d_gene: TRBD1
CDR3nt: TGTGCCACTTCGTCCGGGACAGGGGGAGTGAGGGCCGGGGAGCTGTTTTTT
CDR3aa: CATSSGTGGVRAGELFF

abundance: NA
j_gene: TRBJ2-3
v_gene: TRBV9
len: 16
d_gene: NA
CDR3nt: TGTGCCAGCAGCCCGAACGGGGTTTTAGGCACAGATACGCAGTATTTT
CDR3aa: CASSPNGVLGTDTQYF

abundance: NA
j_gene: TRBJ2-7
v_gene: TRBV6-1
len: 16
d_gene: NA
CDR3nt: TGTGCCAGCAGTGGACTTCCGGGACTGGAGTCCTACGAGCAGTACTTC
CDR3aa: CASSGLPGLESYEQYF

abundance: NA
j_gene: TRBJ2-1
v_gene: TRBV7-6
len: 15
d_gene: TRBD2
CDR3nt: TGTGCCAGCAGCTTGGGAGCGGGACCCTACAATGAGCAGTTCTTC
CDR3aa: CASSLGAGPYNEQFF

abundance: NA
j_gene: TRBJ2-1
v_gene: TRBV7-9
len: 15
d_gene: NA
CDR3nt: TGTGCCAGCAGCTTGGGGACGAGCTCCTACAATGAGCAGTTCTTC
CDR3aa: CASSLGTSSYNEQFF

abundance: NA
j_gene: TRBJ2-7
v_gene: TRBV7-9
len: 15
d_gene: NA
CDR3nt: TGTGCCTGCGATTCCAGTGACAGTCCGTTCGACGAGCAGTACTTC
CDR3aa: CACDSSDSPFDEQYF

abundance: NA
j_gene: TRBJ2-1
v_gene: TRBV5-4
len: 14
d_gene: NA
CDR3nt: TGTGCCAGCAACCGGGAGAGCTCCTACAATGAGCAGTTCTTC
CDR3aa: CASNRESSYNEQFF